The 26 T cell receptor beta chains reported below all come from one sample, sequenced in a study of T-cell memory formation after mild COVID-19. TCRdb analysed the 5' RACE reads with MiXCR anew, one entry per CDR3 protein. The repertoire has some 110,000 distinct CDR3 sequences, 9.5% to 15% of them found once; the top ten carry under 30%. The sequencing input was PBMCs or a T cell subset sorted from them (not recorded which). Source of these receptors: an adult woman who had mild COVID-19 (a few samples of this study predate the infection). Cell type and time point are not known.

The chain recombines TRBV4-3 with TRBJ2-7; TRBD1 might be the D (5 bases). The germline gives CDR1 LGHNA, CDR2 YSLEER. The V and J ends lost 0 bases and 3 bases respectively, with 9 bases between them. The CDR3 consists of 14 residues. The CDR3 is CASSQEYRFYEQYF. DNA for the CDR3: TGCGCCAGCAGCCAAGAGTACAGGTTCTACGAGCAGTACTTC.

This clonotype has just a few counts. The genes are TRBV27 and TRBJ2-1, with a possible D match to TRBD1 (6 bases). The germline V gene encodes CDR1 MNHEY and CDR2 SMNVEV (reference sequence). The CDR3 consists of 13 residues. The ends were cut back, 4 bases at V and 10 bases at J, with 14 bases in the middle. The CDR3 sequence is CASSYHRDTEQFF. DNA for the CDR3: TGTGCCAGCAGTTATCACAGGGATACGGAGCAGTTCTTC.

This clonotype appeared a few times. The rearrangement uses TRBV7-9 and TRBJ2-1; 8 positions agree with TRBD2. The junction had 4 bases not matched to a gene; V was cut back by 0 bases and J by 3 bases. CDR1 is SEHNR, CDR2 FQNEAQ, per germline (reference sequence). The CDR3 sequence is 16 residues long. CDR3 sequence: CASSLAWLAGYNEQFF. DNA of the CDR3: TGTGCCAGCAGCTTAGCTTGGCTAGCGGGCTACAATGAGCAGTTCTTC. Variable domain in full (rest from reference TRBV7-9 and TRBJ2-1): DTGVSQNPRHKITKRGQNVTFRCDPISEHNRLYWYRQTLGQGPEFLTYFQNEAQLEKSRLLSDRFSAERPKGSFSTLEIQRTEQGDSAMYLCASSLAWLAGYNEQFFGPGTRLTVL.

This clonotype was counted a few times. The chain uses TRBV4-1 and TRBJ1-1; weak D call: TRBD1 (6 bases). This CDR3 is 14 amino acids long. V was shortened by 0 bases and J by 7 bases, with 12 bases between the two germline ends. CDR1 is MGHRA, CDR2 YSYEKL, per germline. CDR3 DNA: TGCGCCAGCAGCCAAGATCGGCCAGGGGATGAAGCTTTCTTT. Translated, it gives CASSQDRPGDEAFF.

This clonotype has only a few counts. This rearrangement joins TRBV9 to TRBJ2-7; no clear D. The germline V gene encodes CDR1 SGDLS and CDR2 YYNGEE. The length of the CDR3 is 15 residues. V lost 0 bases and J lost 0, with 10 bases in between. As DNA, the CDR3 is TGTGCCAGCAGCGTAGCATCAGCCTTCTCCTACGAGCAGTACTTC. This sequence encodes CASSVASAFSYEQYF.

This clonotype was observed a few times. The rearrangement joins TRBV6-2 or TRBV6-3 to TRBJ2-5; TRBD1 matches at 11 bases. J lost 5 bases, V lost 6 bases, and 5 bases had no gene match. The germline gives CDR1 MNHEY, CDR2 SVGEGT. The CDR3 length is 14 residues. The CDR3 DNA reads as TGTGCCAGCAGCGGACAGGGGGCGTTCGAGACCCAGTACTTC. As protein: CASSGQGAFETQYF.

In this sample, this clonotype turned up a few times. DNA of the CDR3: TGCAGTGCCACTCGGACTAGTCTGTACGAGCAGTACTTC. This codes for CSATRTSLYEQYF. The chain couples TRBV20-1 to TRBJ2-7, with 7 bases aligning to TRBD2. This CDR3 has 13 amino acids. Germline V gene sequence: CDR1 DFQATT, CDR2 SNEGSKA (reference sequence). V dropped 6 bases and J dropped 4; count of bases not matched to a gene: 9.

This clonotype occurred a few times. The V and J genes are TRBV7-6 and TRBJ1-5; a weak D match, TRBD1 (6 bases). The V end lost 1 base, the J end lost 2 bases, and 9 bases lay between the germline ends. The CDR3 has 15 amino acids. Germline loops: CDR1 SGHVS, CDR2 FNYEAQ. The CDR3 DNA reads TGTGCCAGCAGCTTAGTGGCAGGGGGCAATCAGCCCCAGCATTTT. It encodes CASSLVAGGNQPQHF.

This clonotype has more than one count but fewer than ten. The rearrangement joins TRBV4-3 to TRBJ2-1; a possible D gene is TRBD2 (5 bases). V was clipped by 0 bases and J by 4 bases, with 13 bases between them. Germline CDR1 is LGHNA and CDR2 is YSLEER. The CDR3 totals 16 residues. CDR3 loop: CASSQDQRSDYNEQFF. CDR3 DNA: TGCGCCAGCAGCCAAGATCAGCGGAGTGATTACAATGAGCAGTTCTTC.

This clonotype has ten or more counts. This CDR3 is CASSLTGQGFPYEQYF. In DNA, the CDR3 is TGTGCCAGCAGTTTAACGGGACAGGGGTTTCCCTACGAGCAGTACTTC. This rearrangement joins TRBV12-3 or TRBV12-4 to TRBJ2-7; TRBD1 matches 10 bases. This CDR3 has 16 amino acids. The trim removed 2 bases at V and 2 bases at J, leaving 6 bases unmatched.

Worth noting for this clonotype: One base away lies a much larger clone, so this may be a sequencing read error. The chain's CDR3 is CASSFLAGSILQETQYF. CDR3 in DNA: TGTGCCAGCAGTTTTCTAGCGGGATCTATCCTCCAAGAGACCCAGTACTTC. The V call is TRBV12-3 or TRBV12-4, the J call TRBJ2-5, with 9 positions matching TRBD2. Trimming at V came to 3 bases and at J to 1 base, leaving 9 bases not matched to a gene. The CDR3 has 17 residues.

This clonotype has just a few counts. V gene TRBV11-2 combines with J gene TRBJ1-1, with D maybe TRBD1 (5 bases). CDR3 size: 15 residues. Germline V gene lookup returns CDR1 SGHAT and CDR2 FQNNGV. Between the trimmed V and J ends, which lost 1 base and 2 bases, there was a span of 11 bases. The CDR3 is CASSLVTGANTEAFF. CDR3 DNA sequence: TGTGCCAGCAGCTTAGTCACAGGAGCAAACACTGAAGCTTTCTTT. Based on the CDR3 plus reference TRBV11-2 and TRBJ1-1, the full variable domain is EAGVAQSPRYKIIEKRQSVAFWCNPISGHATLYWYQQILGQGPKLLIQFQNNGVVDDSQLPKDRFSAERLKGVDSTLKIQPAKLEDSAVYLCASSLVTGANTEAFFGQGTRLTVV.

This clonotype was observed a few times. The chain carries TRBV9 and TRBJ2-7; 9 bases map to TRBD2. CDR1 SGDLS and CDR2 YYNGEE come from the germline V gene. V shed 0 bases and J 1 base; nucleotides not matched to a gene: 2. The CDR3 spans 15 residues. The CDR3 region has the DNA TGTGCCAGCAGCGTAGGTCTAGCGGGATCCTACGAGCAGTACTTC. It specifies CASSVGLAGSYEQYF.

V gene TRBV19 combines with J gene TRBJ1-5; D is perhaps TRBD1 (6 bases). Germline V CDR1 and CDR2: LNHDA, SQIVND (reference sequence). The CDR3 length is 15 residues. Trimming stripped 4 bases from V and 5 bases from J, with 15 bases between. In nucleotides, the CDR3 is TGTGCCAGTAGTACATTCAGGGGCCCAGATCAGCCCCAGCATTTT. As protein: CASSTFRGPDQPQHF.

This clonotype was counted a few times. This chain joins TRBV5-1 and TRBJ1-1; D gene ambiguous. Between the trimmed V and J ends, which lost 4 bases and 4 bases, there was a span of 5 bases. In germline, CDR1 is SGHRS, CDR2 YFSETQ. The CDR3 is 11 residues long. The CDR3 is CASSAATEAFF. In DNA form, the CDR3 reads TGCGCCAGCAGCGCAGCCACTGAAGCTTTCTTT.

The chain uses TRBV25-1 and TRBJ2-1; 8 bases agree with TRBD1. This CDR3 spans 13 amino acids. V shed 8 bases, J shed 4 bases, and the junction held 4 bases outside the gene matches. Germline CDR1 and CDR2: MGHDK and SYGVNS. The CDR3 sequence is CASGQGYYNEQFF. In DNA, the CDR3 is TGTGCCAGCGGACAGGGTTATTACAATGAGCAGTTCTTC.

There are a few counts of this clonotype. The chain carries TRBV12-3 or TRBV12-4 and TRBJ2-3, with D perhaps TRBD2 (5 bases). V was shortened by 3 bases and J by 0 bases, with 16 bases between the two germline ends. The CDR3 length is 17 residues. The CDR3 protein is CASSLLLVSGSTDTQYF. In DNA form, the CDR3 reads TGTGCCAGCAGTTTGCTCCTCGTCAGCGGAAGCACAGATACGCAGTATTTT.

The table lists this clonotype with a few counts. CDR3 protein: CASSLWMNTEAFF. The CDR3 bases are TGCGCCAGCAGCCTTTGGATGAACACTGAAGCTTTCTTT. The gene calls are TRBV4-1 and TRBJ1-1; D gene unclear. V gave up 4 bases and J gave up 0 bases, with 6 bases separating them. In germline, CDR1 is MGHRA, CDR2 YSYEKL. The CDR3 is made up of 13 amino acids.

This clonotype was seen many times. CDR3 sequence reads: CSARGASEEQYF. In DNA form, the CDR3 reads TGCAGTGCTAGAGGGGCGTCTGAGGAGCAGTACTTC. The chain has TRBV20-1 and TRBJ2-7; no reliable D call. Germline V gene sequence: CDR1 DFQATT, CDR2 SNEGSKA (reference sequence). The CDR3 consists of 12 residues. V was shortened by 1 base and J by 7 bases, with 11 bases between the two germline ends.

This clonotype was seen only a few times. This chain connects TRBV19 to TRBJ2-7; D gene uncertain. Trimming shortened V by 4 bases and J by 1 base, and 8 bases separated the two germline ends. From germline, CDR1 is LNHDA and CDR2 SQIVND (reference sequence). The CDR3 runs 13 residues. This chain's CDR3 is CASSTSRSYEQYF. CDR3 bases: TGTGCCAGTAGTACCTCGAGGTCCTACGAGCAGTACTTC.

A word on this clonotype: It is likely a read error, because the conserved phenylalanine at the end of the CDR3 is missing. The DNA is left out, because the CDR3 cannot be placed on it with certainty; the CDR3 is given as TCRdb lists it. The chain joins TRBV7-9 to TRBJ2-3; the table's TRBD2 call for D was not verified on the DNA. The CDR3 extends over 12 residues, inclusive of both ends. Germline CDR1 SEHNR, CDR2 FQNEAQ (reference sequence). The CDR3 is CARSFSSGRIFS.

The chain has TRBV5-1 and TRBJ2-5, with D perhaps TRBD1 or TRBD2 (5 bases each). V lost 5 bases and J 6 bases, leaving 14 bases between the germline ends. The CDR3 is 13 residues long. Germline V gene sequence: CDR1 SGHRS, CDR2 YFSETQ. The CDR3 is CASSPALGQTQYF. The CDR3 nucleotides read TGCGCCAGCAGTCCTGCACTGGGACAGACCCAGTACTTC. The full variable domain, with the rest looked up from reference TRBV5-1 and TRBJ2-5, is KAGVTQTPRYLIKTRGQQVTLSCSPISGHRSVSWYQQTPGQGLQFLFEYFSETQRNKGNFPGRFSGRQFSNSRSEMNVSTLELGDSALYLCASSPALGQTQYFGPGTRLLVL.

This clonotype was picked up a small number of times. Here the CDR3 reads CASSEIALDSSTDTQYF. The DNA of the CDR3 is TGTGCCAGCAGTGAAATTGCTCTCGACAGTAGCACAGATACGCAGTATTTT. The J gene is TRBJ2-3, the V gene TRBV2; D may be TRBD1 (5 bases). Trimming removed 2 bases from V and 0 bases from J, with 15 bases in between. Germline-derived CDR1 and CDR2 are SNHLY and FYNNEI. The CDR3 loop spans 17 amino acids.

This sequence joins TRBV27 and TRBJ2-1; D is unclear. Trimming removed 4 bases at V and 7 bases at J, with 14 bases between. The CDR3 is 14 residues long. Germline V CDR1 and CDR2: MNHEY, SMNVEV (reference sequence). The CDR3 sequence: CASSSLLHDNEQFF. The CDR3 region has the DNA TGTGCCAGCAGTTCACTCCTCCATGATAATGAGCAGTTCTTC.

This clonotype was observed a handful of times. The genes are TRBV13 and TRBJ2-5, with D possibly being TRBD2 (6 bases). The CDR3 covers 15 residues. V lost 2 bases, J lost 4 bases, and 14 bases lay in between. Germline V lookup: CDR1 PRHDT, CDR2 FYEKMQ (reference sequence). The CDR3 region is CASSLRERVGETQYF. CDR3 DNA sequence: TGTGCCAGCAGCTTAAGAGAGCGGGTTGGAGAGACCCAGTACTTC.

The chain uses TRBV6-5 and TRBJ2-1; TRBD2 aligns across 7 bases. Germline-derived CDR1 and CDR2 are MNHEY and SVGAGI. This CDR3 contains 14 residues. V lost 0 bases, J lost 6 bases, and 2 bases stayed unmatched. CDR3 protein: CASSYSGGSNEQFF. In DNA form, the CDR3 reads TGTGCCAGCAGTTACTCGGGCGGGAGCAATGAGCAGTTCTTC.